These T cell receptor beta chains were read from a single sample in a study of shared clonotypes between healthy human individuals. Clones were read by immunoSEQ multiplex PCR, and TCRdb kept only the in-frame ones, dropping some. Of approximately 2.5 million clones detected, over 85% appear once; the ten largest clones hold around 0.37%. The sequenced sample consisted of naive CD4+ T cells from PBMCs. The source of these receptors is a man aged 18 to 30 in good health. Some clones in this sample may be carry-over from other donors' samples. CDR3s include the opening cysteine and the closing phenylalanine or tryptophan. A D gene is named only where the DNA matches it firmly. Not all rows give a size; the values are once, few, many and, for expanded clones, a class.

V gene	D gene	J gene	clone size	CDR3 DNA	CDR3 protein
TRBV4-3	-	TRBJ1-2	-	TGCGCCAGCAGCCAAGATTTCCCGGGAACCTTTAGAGGCTACACCTTC	CASSQDFPGTFRGYTF
TRBV19	-	TRBJ1-4	-	TGTGCCAGTAGTGGGCCTTTGGCTAATGAAAAACTGTTTTTT	CASSGPLANEKLFF
TRBV7-9	-	TRBJ2-3	-	TGTGCCAGCAGCTCCCCGGACAGTTCAGATACGCAGTATTTT	CASSSPDSSDTQYF
TRBV7-9	TRBD1	TRBJ2-3	-	TGTGCCAGCAGCTTAGGGACAGGGGCGACAGATACGCAGTATTTT	CASSLGTGATDTQYF
TRBV9	-	TRBJ2-1	-	TGTGCCAGCAGCGAGGGTGCTGCCTACAATGAGCAGTTCTTC	CASSEGAAYNEQFF
TRBV6-6	-	TRBJ2-7	-	TGTGCCAGCAGTTACCAGGGCAGCTACGAGCAGTACTTC	CASSYQGSYEQYF
TRBV2	-	TRBJ2-3	once	TGTGCCAGCAGTGAACAGGCTGATACGCAGTATTTT	CASSEQADTQYF
TRBV6-1	TRBD2	TRBJ2-7	-	TGTGCCAGCAGGAACGCGGGGGGGTACGAGCAGTACTTC	CASRNAGGYEQYF
TRBV6-1	-	TRBJ1-1	-	TGTGCCAGCAGTGACACTACCCTGGGGGGCACTGAAGCTTTCTTT	CASSDTTLGGTEAFF
TRBV9	TRBD2	TRBJ2-5	once	TGTGCCAGCAGTCCCGGGACTACCTACCAAGAGACCCAGTACTTC	CASSPGTTYQETQYF
TRBV7-2	-	TRBJ1-5	-	TGTGCCAGCAGCTTACCTAATCAGCCCCAGCATTTT	CASSLPNQPQHF
TRBV14	TRBD1	TRBJ2-1	-	TGTGCCAGCAGCTTTACAGGGGGTAGGAAGAATGAGCAGTTCTTC	CASSFTGGRKNEQFF
TRBV29-1	TRBD1	TRBJ2-5	-	TGCAGCGTTGAAGATGGGACAGCCCAAGAGACCCAGTACTTC	CSVEDGTAQETQYF
TRBV4-2	-	TRBJ2-7	-	TGTGCCAGCAGCCAAGGCATCTCCTACGAGCAGTACTTC	CASSQGISYEQYF
TRBV18	-	TRBJ2-4	once	TGTGCCAGCTCACCGAACAGGGCCCCAGGGGACATTCAGTACTTC	CASSPNRAPGDIQYF
TRBV19	TRBD1	TRBJ1-5	once	TGTGCCAGTAGTACGACAGGGAGTGGCAATCAGCCCCAGCATTTT	CASSTTGSGNQPQHF
TRBV7-3	TRBD1	TRBJ1-2	-	TGTGCCAGCAGCTTAACAGGGGGCGAGGGTGGCTACACCTTC	CASSLTGGEGGYTF
TRBV5-5	-	TRBJ2-7	-	TGTGCCAGCCAGCTTGGCCGCGAGCAGTACTTC	CASQLGREQYF
TRBV27	-	TRBJ2-7	-	TGTGCCAGCAGTTTATATTCGCTCCCCTACGAGCAGTACTTC	CASSLYSLPYEQYF
TRBV28	-	TRBJ1-1	-	TGTGCCGTCTCGAGGGATTTCAACACTGAAGCTTTCTTT	CAVSRDFNTEAFF
TRBV7-9	-	TRBJ1-2	-	TGTGCCAGCAGTCAAAGGGCCATCAAGGGCTACACCTTC	CASSQRAIKGYTF
TRBV28	-	TRBJ1-4	-	TGTGCCAGCAGTTTACAGACAGGTCTTAATGAAAAACTGTTTTTT	CASSLQTGLNEKLFF
TRBV27	-	TRBJ1-1	-	TGTGCCAGCAGTTCGGGGGCGAACACTGAAGCTTTCTTT	CASSSGANTEAFF
TRBV7-3	TRBD2	TRBJ2-5	-	TGTGCCAGCAGTAGGGGGGGACTAGCGGAAGAGACCCAGTACTTC	CASSRGGLAEETQYF
TRBV30	-	TRBJ2-2	-	TGTGCCTGGAGTGTCCGGACTATAATTGGGGAGCTGTTTTTT	CAWSVRTIIGELFF